The clone carrying this T cell receptor beta chain appeared a single time. As yet, its antigen is unknown. V shed 9 bases and J shed 0 bases, with 11 bases lying between them. Germline V gene lookup returns CDR1 LNHDA and CDR2 SQIVND (reference sequence). The CDR3 is made up of 13 amino acids. This record comes from a study of Ad26.COV2.S vaccination and SARS-CoV-2 variants. Study in general: Intramuscular Ad26.COV2.S doses were given once or twice, 56 days apart.

Some clones are missing from TCRdb's copy, which holds only in-frame ones; the method was immunoSEQ multiplex PCR. The data contain around 270,000 clones, 87% of them singletons. Study findings and constraints: Vaccinees and placebo recipients showed similar non-spike TCR breadth. Vaccine recipients posted higher spike-specific TCR breadth than their placebo counterparts.

The treatment was: around 19 received Ad26.COV2.S at low or high dose, single or two shots; roughly five received placebo; per-sample allocation not given. It was on day 63 after the first vaccine or placebo injection that samples were taken. Ad26 vector vaccine expressed Wuhan-strain SARS-CoV-2 spike. The source is a person aged 18 to 59 who received the Ad26.COV2.S COVID-19 vaccine or a placebo. The input for sequencing was peripheral blood, taken in a trial of Ad26.COV2.S vaccine versus placebo. V gene TRBV19 combines with J gene TRBJ1-1; maybe TRBD1 (5 bases). CDR3 sequence: CASRDGVNTEAFF. The CDR3 DNA reads as TGTGCCAGCCGGGACGGAGTGAACACTGAAGCTTTCTTT.